A selection of T cell receptor beta chains follows, all from one sample in a study of blood T cell repertoires in COVID-19. Assay: immunoSEQ multiplex PCR; the TCRdb copy retains only in-frame clones and omits some. This sample carries almost 250,000 clones, 75% to 90% of them seen once, and the ten largest clones take 3.5% to 5%. Sequenced material: PBMCs or T cells enriched from blood (not recorded which). The receptors come from a woman aged 25-40 years who had recovered from COVID-19. Both conserved end residues are trimmed from each CDR3. D genes are given only for firm matches.

>TRBV6-2/TRBV6-3|TRBD1|TRBJ2-3
ASSSGQGSGDTQY
>TRBV7-6|TRBD2|TRBJ2-1
ASSPISWTSGSYNEQF
>TRBV10-3|TRBD2|TRBJ2-2
AIMGGLAGSGELF
>TRBV9|TRBD1|TRBJ2-5
ASSAGQVQETQY
>TRBV5-1|.|TRBJ2-5
ASSGRDLSRETQY
>TRBV6-2/TRBV6-3|.|TRBJ2-3
ASSQTTEPTDTQY
>TRBV28|TRBD2|TRBJ2-2
ASSPRTSVNTGELF
>TRBV28|.|TRBJ2-7
ASSLSGLEQY
>TRBV19|.|TRBJ1-2
ASSISLHGGANYGYT
>TRBV13|TRBD2|TRBJ2-3
ASSLGTSGITDTQY
>TRBV19|.|TRBJ1-5
ASSIGREDQPQH
>TRBV27|.|TRBJ2-5
ASSLGQRETQY
>TRBV28|TRBD2|TRBJ2-7
ASSSRTSRFEQY
>TRBV7-2|.|TRBJ1-5
ASSLNAAGVDNQPQH
>TRBV19|.|TRBJ1-2
ASSIGGEDGYT
>TRBV5-4|.|TRBJ1-2
ASRYQGSDGYT
>TRBV24-1|.|TRBJ2-2
ATSDPGLNTGELF
>TRBV12-3/TRBV12-4|.|TRBJ2-1
ASSQFNEQF
>TRBV27|.|TRBJ2-7
ASSLAGGSSYEQY
>TRBV18|.|TRBJ1-1
ASSPSGAELRTEAF
>TRBV20-1|.|TRBJ1-3
SASNRAGNTIY
>TRBV1|.|TRBJ1-4
TSSHRVVGPTNEKLF
>TRBV7-9|TRBD1|TRBJ1-5
ASSGQENQPQH
>TRBV18|TRBD1|TRBJ2-7
ASSFPGQGYEQY
>TRBV19|.|TRBJ1-5
ASSMISGVWPQH
>TRBV27|TRBD1|TRBJ1-5
ASSFDRGLQPQH
>TRBV5-4|.|TRBJ2-7
ASSLLGLYEQY
>TRBV7-9|TRBD1|TRBJ1-2
ASPTLPPGQAIGGYT
>TRBV28|.|TRBJ1-4
ASSPLWQNNEKLF
>TRBV25-1|.|TRBJ2-2
ASSEFSEEGPGELF
>TRBV15|TRBD2|TRBJ2-5
ATSRGGSGSETQY
>TRBV5-1|.|TRBJ2-3
ASSPWTATDTQY
>TRBV18|.|TRBJ2-7
ASSPEGLAYEQY
>TRBV19|.|TRBJ1-2
ASSPRGQGYGYT
>TRBV2|.|TRBJ1-2
ASSELSGGGGGYT
>TRBV5-8|.|TRBJ1-1
ASSPDGLAAEAF
>TRBV11-2|.|TRBJ2-7
ASSLENRAEQY
>TRBV28|.|TRBJ2-7
ASSLLPDMSSEQY
>TRBV9|.|TRBJ2-1
ASSLSVVDNEQF
>TRBV12-3/TRBV12-4|TRBD2|TRBJ2-1
ASGDYYNEQF
>TRBV6-2/TRBV6-3|TRBD1|TRBJ1-4
ASSRDRWNEKLF
>TRBV9|.|TRBJ2-1
ASSAADSYNEQF
>TRBV4-1|.|TRBJ1-2
ASSQEPDRLHYGYT
>TRBV5-6|TRBD1|TRBJ1-2
ASSFAGQGINYGYT
>TRBV11-3|.|TRBJ2-1
ASSPGGQQSSYNEQF